The 20 T cell receptor beta chains reported below all come from one sample, sequenced in a study of T cells in Graves' hyperthyroidism and ophthalmopathy. RNA transcripts were the template for amplifying TCR beta CDR3 regions. HTBI primers were used for first-round RT-PCR of the TCR CDR3. TCRdb called the multiplex PCR reads again in MiXCR, with one record for every CDR3 protein. The sample contains nearly 600,000 distinct CDR3 sequences, 14% of which appear only once. Sample: blood. The receptors shown here come from a woman aged 18-29 years with Graves' ophthalmopathy.

This clonotype was counted many times. V and J are TRBV2 and TRBJ1-1; the D is unclear. CDR3 length equals 13 residues. Looked up from germline, CDR1 is SNHLY and CDR2 is FYNNEI. V dropped 7 bases and J dropped 6 bases, with 15 bases sitting between them. The CDR3 loop reads CASILGGGAEAFF. The DNA for the CDR3 is TGTGCCAGCATCCTCGGAGGTGGCGCTGAAGCTTTCTTT.

This clonotype was seen many times. The chain links TRBV12-3 or TRBV12-4 to TRBJ1-2; D is unresolved. V dropped 5 bases and J dropped 3 bases, with 22 bases sitting between them. The CDR3 sequence is 17 residues long. In DNA, the CDR3 is TGTGCCAGCAGTGCCCCGGCCACCGAACCTCTTTACTATGGCTACACCTTC. Translation: CASSAPATEPLYYGYTF.

Details on this clonotype: It may be a read error: a sequence one base away is much more abundant. V usage is TRBV30 and J usage is TRBJ2-2, with no clear D. The V gene's germline CDR1 is GTSNPN and CDR2 SVGIG (reference sequence). The CDR3 length is 10 residues. V was cut by 5 bases and J by 7 bases, with 5 bases left in between. The CDR3 DNA reads as TGTGCCTGGCCAAACGGGGAGCTGTTTTTT. As protein: CAWPNGELFF.

The table lists this clonotype with many counts. The J gene is TRBJ1-1, the V gene TRBV11-3, with D possibly being TRBD1 (6 bases). The germline CDR1 and CDR2 sequences are SGHNT and YENEEA. The CDR3 extends over 14 amino acids. V was pared by 3 bases and J by 4 bases, with 12 bases between. The CDR3, as DNA: TGTGCCAGCAGCTTTCCCGGGGGCGGCACTGAAGCTTTCTTT. This gives the protein CASSFPGGGTEAFF.

On this clonotype: A much larger clone differs from this one at a single base, so this may be a read error. The rearrangement joins TRBV5-1 to TRBJ2-5, with a weak D call TRBD2 (6 bases). Germline CDR1 is SGHRS and CDR2 is YFSETQ. V was pared by 6 bases and J by 9 bases, with 24 bases between. This CDR3 is 15 amino acids long. Here the CDR3 DNA reads TGCGCCAGCACCTTAGGGCGGGGTGACGGCGAGGCCCAGTACTTC. Encoded protein: CASTLGRGDGEAQYF.

This chain links TRBV7-3 with TRBJ2-3; either TRBD1 or TRBD2 may fit D (5 bases each). The V gene lost 2 bases and the J gene lost 0 bases, with 15 bases spanning the gap. From germline, CDR1 is SGHTA and CDR2 FQGTGA. The CDR3 contains 17 residues. The CDR3, as DNA: TGTGCCAGCAGCTTATGGGGGAGAGCCACTAGCACAGATACGCAGTATTTT. Translation gives CASSLWGRATSTDTQYF.

This chain links TRBV15 with TRBJ1-2, with D perhaps matching TRBD1 (5 bases). Germline V gene lookup returns CDR1 LNHNV and CDR2 YYDKDF (reference sequence). This CDR3 has 17 amino acids. The ends were cut back, 0 bases at V and 4 bases at J, with 18 bases in the middle. Here the CDR3 DNA reads TGTGCCACCAGCAGAGATGGGTTTTGGGGGTGGAGCTATGGCTACACCTTC. Protein product: CATSRDGFWGWSYGYTF.

A word on this clonotype: This sequence may be a read error, since a much larger clone differs from it by one base. This rearrangement joins TRBV28 to TRBJ2-1, with 7 nucleotides matching TRBD2. The DNA end favors TRBJ2-7, so the J call may be wrong. The CDR3 is made up of 18 amino acids. CDR1 MDHEN and CDR2 SYDVKM come from the germline V gene. CDR3 coding DNA: TGTGCCAGCAGTTTAGCTTGGGCCGGGTGGGAGGGAAACAATGAGCAGTACTTC. Amino acids: CASSLAWAGWEGNNEQYF.

The chain uses TRBV29-1 and TRBJ2-7, with 8 bases fitting TRBD1. CDR1 and CDR2 from the germline V gene are SQVTM and ANQGSEA. Germline trimming cut 6 bases from V and 0 bases from J; bases unmatched to any gene: 4. CDR3 length: 13 amino acids. CDR3 DNA sequence: TGCAGCGTCCGGACAGGGAGCTCCTACGAGCAGTACTTC. The encoded protein is CSVRTGSSYEQYF.

This clonotype was observed many times. The chain joins TRBV27 to TRBJ2-6, with unresolved D. The CDR3 totals 15 residues. V shed 3 bases and J shed 1 base, with 7 bases lying between them. Germline V gene data show CDR1 as MNHEY and CDR2 as SMNVEV (reference sequence). CDR3 sequence reads: CASSFKGSGANVLTF. The CDR3 region has the DNA TGTGCCAGCAGTTTTAAGGGTTCTGGGGCCAACGTCCTGACTTTC.

This clonotype was seen at least ten times. The chain recombines TRBV20-1 with TRBJ2-3, with D unclear. The CDR3 consists of 14 residues. Between the trimmed V and J ends, which lost 1 base and 0 bases, there was a span of 8 bases. Germline CDR1 and CDR2: DFQATT and SNEGSKA (reference sequence). CDR3 bases: TGCAGTGCTAGAGGACCTGCTAGCACAGATACGCAGTATTTT. This encodes CSARGPASTDTQYF.

This clonotype was picked up many times. The chain has TRBV7-2 and TRBJ2-3, with TRBD1 matching over 8 bases. V lost 5 bases, J lost 4 bases, and 11 bases stayed unmatched. The CDR3 loop spans 16 amino acids. Germline CDR1 SGHTA, CDR2 FQGNSA. The CDR3 reads CASSHRPGGKSDTQYF. In DNA, the CDR3 is TGTGCCAGCAGCCACCGGCCAGGGGGCAAGTCAGATACGCAGTATTTT. Variable domain in full (rest from reference TRBV7-2 and TRBJ2-3): GAGVSQSPSNKVTEKGKDVELRCDPISGHTALYWYRQSLGQGLEFLIYFQGNSAPDKSGLPSDRFSAERTGGSVSTLTIQRTQQEDSAVYLCASSHRPGGKSDTQYFGPGTRLTVL.

CDR3 DNA sequence: TGTGCCAGCAGCTTCGACTCGGGGCCCCAGCATTTT. It is translated as CASSFDSGPQHF. The chain combines TRBV5-6 with TRBJ1-5; D not resolved. The CDR3 spans 12 residues. Deletions cut 2 bases from V and 9 bases from J, with 9 bases between. Germline V gene data show CDR1 as SGHDT and CDR2 as YYEEEE. Full variable domain (missing parts from reference TRBV5-6 and TRBJ1-5): DAGVTQSPTHLIKTRGQQVTLRCSPKSGHDTVSWYQQALGQGPQFIFQYYEEEERQRGNFPDRFSGHQFPNYSSELNVNALLLGDSALYLCASSFDSGPQHFGDGTRLSIL.

V and J are TRBV27 and TRBJ1-2; D is undetermined. Looked up from germline, CDR1 is MNHEY and CDR2 is SMNVEV (reference sequence). The CDR3 consists of 15 residues. V was cut by 2 bases and J by 2 bases, with 12 bases left in between. The chain's CDR3 is CASSLPGALNYGYTF. The CDR3 DNA is TGTGCCAGCAGTTTACCTGGCGCCCTGAACTATGGCTACACCTTC.

The V and J genes are TRBV29-1 and TRBJ2-5, with D unresolved. Trimming stripped 5 bases from V and 5 bases from J, with 9 bases between. The CDR3 totals 11 residues. The germline gives CDR1 SQVTM, CDR2 ANQGSEA. The DNA for the CDR3 is TGCAGCGTTTTTTTTTGGGAGACCCAGTACTTC. It is translated as CSVFFWETQYF.

The V gene is TRBV6-1, the J gene TRBJ2-7, with TRBD1 matching 9 bases. Losses at the gene ends were 8 bases for V and 3 bases for J; bases not matched to a gene: 2. Germline values: CDR1 MNHNS, CDR2 SASEGT. The CDR3 consists of 12 residues. CDR3 sequence: CASRTGDYEQYF. The CDR3 DNA reads TGTGCCAGCCGGACAGGGGACTACGAGCAGTACTTC.

In this sample, this clonotype turned up many times. The chain joins TRBV12-3 or TRBV12-4 to TRBJ2-7; 7 bases are a match to TRBD1. The V segment lost 2 bases and the J segment 6 bases; nucleotides outside the gene matches: 4. The CDR3 has 13 residues. This CDR3 reads CASSLRGLGEQYF. The CDR3 nucleotides read TGTGCCAGCAGTTTAAGGGGGCTAGGCGAGCAGTACTTC.

This clonotype was counted only a few times. This chain links TRBV20-1 with TRBJ2-1; D gene unclear. Per the germline V gene, CDR1 is DFQATT and CDR2 is SNEGSKA (reference sequence). V gave up 3 bases and J gave up 5 bases, with 17 bases separating them. The CDR3 has 15 amino acids. The CDR3 loop is CSASRGRAKHNEQFF. CDR3 coding DNA: TGCAGTGCTAGTAGAGGTAGGGCAAAACACAATGAGCAGTTCTTC.

The V call is TRBV2, the J call TRBJ2-5, with TRBD1 as a possible D gene (6 bases). The V gene lost 7 bases and the J gene lost 7 bases, with 19 bases spanning the gap. The CDR3 totals 14 residues. The germline CDR1 and CDR2 sequences are SNHLY and FYNNEI. The CDR3 sequence: CASTLAGAGRTQYF. As DNA, the CDR3 is TGTGCCAGCACCCTGGCAGGGGCGGGTAGGACCCAGTACTTC.

This clonotype was seen at least ten times. The chain uses TRBV10-3 and TRBJ1-2, with D uncertain. V lost 5 bases, J lost 5 bases, and 18 bases lay in between. CDR1 is ENHRY and CDR2 is SYGVKD in the germline V gene. There are 15 residues in the CDR3. CDR3 sequence reads: CAISTIGGGGYGYTF. Written as DNA, the CDR3 is TGTGCCATCAGTACAATAGGTGGAGGCGGATATGGCTACACCTTC.